The clone carrying this T cell receptor (beta chain) was observed once. Profiled with immunoSEQ multiplex PCR; TCRdb holds only in-frame clones, not every one. The table includes around 240,000 clones, around 84% detected once. This entry is derived from a study of blood T cell repertoires in COVID-19. Whole-study context: Acute and convalescent COVID-19 specimens originated in the United States, Italy and Spain.

Germline CDR1 DFQATT, CDR2 SNEGSKA (reference sequence). This CDR3 contains 13 residues. V dropped 3 bases and J dropped 6 bases, with 12 bases sitting between them. The chain joins TRBV20-1 to TRBJ1-5; D is unclear. The receptor was derived from a man aged 35 to 55 with acute or convalescent COVID-19. Sequencing was done on a sample of peripheral blood. CDR3 DNA: TGCAGTGCTAGTTTGGCCGAGGGTCAGCCCCAGCATTTT. As protein: CSASLAEGQPQHF.